The T cell receptor beta chain under discussion was sequenced for a study of T cell repertoires in cytomegalovirus infection. TCRdb processed the reads anew with MiXCR; each CDR3 protein has one entry. Among roughly 150,000 distinct CDR3 sequences listed, under 20% were seen once. The sample holds a few counts of this clonotype. The clonotype originates from a human donor in good health (CMV status not recorded). Some clones in this sample may be carry-over from other donors' samples. Sequencing was carried out using CD8+ T cells from PBMCs.

The CDR3 region is CASSFQNQPQHF. In nucleotides, the CDR3 is TGTGCCAGCAGCTTTCAGAATCAGCCCCAGCATTTT. The chain joins TRBV7-9 to TRBJ1-5; D gene uncertain. The V and J ends lost 3 bases and 4 bases respectively, with 4 bases between them. The CDR3 extends over 12 amino acids. Germline V gene data show CDR1 as SEHNR and CDR2 as FQNEAQ (reference sequence). The variable domain in full, completed from reference TRBV7-9 and TRBJ1-5, reads DTGVSQNPRHKITKRGQNVTFRCDPISEHNRLYWYRQTLGQGPEFLTYFQNEAQLEKSRLLSDRFSAERPKGSFSTLEIQRTEQGDSAMYLCASSFQNQPQHFGDGTRLSIL.